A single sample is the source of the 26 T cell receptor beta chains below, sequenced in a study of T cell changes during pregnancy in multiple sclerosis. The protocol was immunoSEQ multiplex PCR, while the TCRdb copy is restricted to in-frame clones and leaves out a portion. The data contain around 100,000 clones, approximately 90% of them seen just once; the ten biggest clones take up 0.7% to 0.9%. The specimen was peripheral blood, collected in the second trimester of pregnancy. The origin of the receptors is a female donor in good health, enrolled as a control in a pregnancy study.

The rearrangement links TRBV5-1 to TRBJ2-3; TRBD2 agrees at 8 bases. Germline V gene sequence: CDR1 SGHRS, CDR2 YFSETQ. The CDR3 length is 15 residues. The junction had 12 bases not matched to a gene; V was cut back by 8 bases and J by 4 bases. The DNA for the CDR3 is TGCGCCAGTAGCCCCCGGGGGGGGGAGGCAGATACGCAGTATTTT. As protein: CASSPRGGEADTQYF.

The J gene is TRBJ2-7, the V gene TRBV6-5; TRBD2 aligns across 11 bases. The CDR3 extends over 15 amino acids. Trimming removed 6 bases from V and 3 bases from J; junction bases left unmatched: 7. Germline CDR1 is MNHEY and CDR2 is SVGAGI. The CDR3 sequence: CASRLLAGGIYEQYF. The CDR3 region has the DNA TGTGCCAGCAGACTCCTAGCGGGAGGAATCTACGAGCAGTACTTC.

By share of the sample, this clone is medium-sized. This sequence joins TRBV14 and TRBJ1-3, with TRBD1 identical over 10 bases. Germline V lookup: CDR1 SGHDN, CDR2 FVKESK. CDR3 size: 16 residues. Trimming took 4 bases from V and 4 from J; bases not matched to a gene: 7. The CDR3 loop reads CASSLMTGGLGNTIYF. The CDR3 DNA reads TGTGCCAGCAGCCTAATGACAGGGGGCCTCGGAAACACCATATATTTT. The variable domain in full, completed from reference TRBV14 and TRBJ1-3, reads EAGVTQFPSHSVIEKGQTVTLRCDPISGHDNLYWYRRVMGKEIKFLLHFVKESKQDESGMPNNRFLAERTGGTYSTLKVQPAELEDSGVYFCASSLMTGGLGNTIYFGEGSWLTVV.

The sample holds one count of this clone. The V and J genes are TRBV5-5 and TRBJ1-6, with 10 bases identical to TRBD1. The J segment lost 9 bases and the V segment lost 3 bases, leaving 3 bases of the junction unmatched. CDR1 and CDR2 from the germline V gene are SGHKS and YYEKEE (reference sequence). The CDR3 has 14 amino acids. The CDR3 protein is CASSSTGGASPLHF. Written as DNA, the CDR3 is TGTGCCAGCAGCTCGACAGGGGGCGCTTCACCCCTCCACTTT. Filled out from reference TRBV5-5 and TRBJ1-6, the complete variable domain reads DAGVTQSPTHLIKTRGQQVTLRCSPISGHKSVSWYQQVLGQGPQFIFQYYEKEERGRGNFPDRFSARQFPNYSSELNVNALLLGDSALYLCASSSTGGASPLHFGNGTRLTVT.

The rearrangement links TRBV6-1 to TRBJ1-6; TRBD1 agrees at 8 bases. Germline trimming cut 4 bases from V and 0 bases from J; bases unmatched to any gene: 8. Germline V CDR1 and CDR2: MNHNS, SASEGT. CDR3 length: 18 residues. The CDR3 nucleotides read TGTGCCAGCAGTGTTCTGGCAGGGGGCGCCTCCTATAATTCACCCCTCCACTTT. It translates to CASSVLAGGASYNSPLHF.

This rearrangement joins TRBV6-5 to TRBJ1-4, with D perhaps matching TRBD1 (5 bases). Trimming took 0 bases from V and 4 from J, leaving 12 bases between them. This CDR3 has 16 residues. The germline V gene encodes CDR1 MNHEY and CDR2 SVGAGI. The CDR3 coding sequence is TGTGCCAGCAGTTACTCAGGCAGGGTCGATAATGAAAAACTGTTTTTT. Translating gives CASSYSGRVDNEKLFF.

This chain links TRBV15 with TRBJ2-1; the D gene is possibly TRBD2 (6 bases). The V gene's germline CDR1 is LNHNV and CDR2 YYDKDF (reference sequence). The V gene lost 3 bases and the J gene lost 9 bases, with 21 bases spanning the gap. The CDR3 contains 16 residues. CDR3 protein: CATSRITGTGGGEQFF. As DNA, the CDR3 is TGTGCCACCAGCAGGATTACCGGGACTGGGGGAGGTGAGCAGTTCTTC.

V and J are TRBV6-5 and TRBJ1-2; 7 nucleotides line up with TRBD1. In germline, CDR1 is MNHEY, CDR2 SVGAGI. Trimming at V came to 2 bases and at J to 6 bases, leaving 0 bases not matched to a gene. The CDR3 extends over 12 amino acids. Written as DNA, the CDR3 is TGTGCCAGCAGTTACCAGGGGGATGGCTACACCTTC. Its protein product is CASSYQGDGYTF.

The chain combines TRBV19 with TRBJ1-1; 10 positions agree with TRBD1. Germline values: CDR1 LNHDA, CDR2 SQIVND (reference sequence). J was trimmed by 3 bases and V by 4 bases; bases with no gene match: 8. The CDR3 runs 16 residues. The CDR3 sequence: CASSKPSGTGDTEAFF. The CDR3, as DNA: TGTGCCAGTAGTAAACCGTCGGGGACAGGGGACACTGAAGCTTTCTTT.

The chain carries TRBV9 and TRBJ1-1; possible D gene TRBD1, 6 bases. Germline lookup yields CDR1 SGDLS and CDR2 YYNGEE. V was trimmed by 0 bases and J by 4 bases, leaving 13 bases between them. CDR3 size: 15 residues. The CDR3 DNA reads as TGTGCCAGCAGCGTAGGACCCCGAGGGGGCACTGAAGCTTTCTTT. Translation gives CASSVGPRGGTEAFF.

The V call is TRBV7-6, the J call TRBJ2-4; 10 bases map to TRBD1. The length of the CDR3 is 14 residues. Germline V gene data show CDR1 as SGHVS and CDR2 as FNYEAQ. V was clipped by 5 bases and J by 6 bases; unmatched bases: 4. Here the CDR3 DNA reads TGTGCCAGCAGCGCGGGACAGGGGATAAACATTCAGTACTTC. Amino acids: CASSAGQGINIQYF.

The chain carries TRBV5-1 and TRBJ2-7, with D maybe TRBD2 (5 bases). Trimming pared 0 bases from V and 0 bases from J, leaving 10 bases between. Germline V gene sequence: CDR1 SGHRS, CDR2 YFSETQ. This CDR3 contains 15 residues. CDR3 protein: CASSLDGVVSYEQYF. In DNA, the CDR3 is TGCGCCAGCAGCTTGGACGGGGTAGTCTCCTACGAGCAGTACTTC.

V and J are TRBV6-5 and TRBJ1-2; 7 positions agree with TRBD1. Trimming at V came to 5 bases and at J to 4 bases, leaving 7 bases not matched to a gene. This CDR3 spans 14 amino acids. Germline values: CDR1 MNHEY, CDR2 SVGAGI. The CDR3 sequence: CASSRGQDSYGYTF. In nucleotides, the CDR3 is TGTGCCAGCAGTCGCGGACAGGACTCCTATGGCTACACCTTC.

CDR3 amino acids: CASSEDRGNEQFF. The CDR3 nucleotides are TGTGCCAGCAGCGAGGACAGGGGGAATGAGCAGTTCTTC. The V and J genes are TRBV9 and TRBJ2-1; 10 nucleotides agree with TRBD1. The trim removed 3 bases at V and 7 bases at J, leaving 1 base unmatched. The CDR3 is made up of 13 amino acids. Germline-derived CDR1 and CDR2 are SGDLS and YYNGEE.

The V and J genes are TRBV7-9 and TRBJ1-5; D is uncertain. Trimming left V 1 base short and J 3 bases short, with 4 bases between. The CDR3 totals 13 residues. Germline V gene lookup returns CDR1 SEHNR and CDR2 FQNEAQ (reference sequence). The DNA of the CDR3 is TGTGCCAGCAGCTTAGATCACAATCAGCCCCAGCATTTT. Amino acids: CASSLDHNQPQHF. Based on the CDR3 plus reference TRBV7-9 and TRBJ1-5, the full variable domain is DTGVSQNPRHKITKRGQNVTFRCDPISEHNRLYWYRQTLGQGPEFLTYFQNEAQLEKSRLLSDRFSAERPKGSFSTLEIQRTEQGDSAMYLCASSLDHNQPQHFGDGTRLSIL.

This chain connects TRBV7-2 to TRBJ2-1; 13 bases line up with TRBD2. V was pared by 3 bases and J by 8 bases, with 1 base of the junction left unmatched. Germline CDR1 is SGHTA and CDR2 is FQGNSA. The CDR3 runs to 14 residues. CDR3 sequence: CASSLTSGGYEQFF. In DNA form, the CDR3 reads TGTGCCAGCAGCTTGACTAGCGGGGGGTATGAGCAGTTCTTC.

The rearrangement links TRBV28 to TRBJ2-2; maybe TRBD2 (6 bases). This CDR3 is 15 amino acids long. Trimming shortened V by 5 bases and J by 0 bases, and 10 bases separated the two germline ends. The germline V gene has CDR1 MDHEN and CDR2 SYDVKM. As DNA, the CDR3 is TGTGCCAGCAGTCCCGGGGGAGCGAACACCGGGGAGCTGTTTTTT. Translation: CASSPGGANTGELFF.

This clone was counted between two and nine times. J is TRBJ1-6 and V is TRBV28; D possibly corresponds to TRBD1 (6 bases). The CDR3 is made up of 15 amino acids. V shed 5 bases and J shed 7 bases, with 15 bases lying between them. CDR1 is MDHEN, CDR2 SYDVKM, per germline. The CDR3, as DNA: TGTGCCAGCAGTGAGAGGGGGTTTGCGAATTCACCCCTCCACTTT. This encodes CASSERGFANSPLHF.

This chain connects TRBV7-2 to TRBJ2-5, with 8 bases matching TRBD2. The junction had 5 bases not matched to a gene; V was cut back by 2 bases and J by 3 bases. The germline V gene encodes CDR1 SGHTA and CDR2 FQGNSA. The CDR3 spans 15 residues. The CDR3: CASSLSRAGEETQYF. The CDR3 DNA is TGTGCCAGCAGCTTATCTCGAGCGGGGGAAGAGACCCAGTACTTC.

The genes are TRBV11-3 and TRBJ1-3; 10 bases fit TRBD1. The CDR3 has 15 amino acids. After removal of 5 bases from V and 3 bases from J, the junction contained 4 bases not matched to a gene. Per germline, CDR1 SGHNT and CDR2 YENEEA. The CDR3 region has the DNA TGTGCCAGCAGCCCCGGGACAGGGGTTGGAAACACCATATATTTT. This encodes CASSPGTGVGNTIYF.

The CDR3 DNA reads TGTGCCAGCAAAGGGGACAGGAACACCGGGGAGCTGTTTTTT. This translates into CASKGDRNTGELFF. The gene calls are TRBV2 and TRBJ2-2; 7 bases map to TRBD1. CDR3 length equals 14 residues. CDR1 and CDR2 (germline): SNHLY, FYNNEI. Trimming cost V 7 bases and J 1 base; bases outside gene matches: 3.

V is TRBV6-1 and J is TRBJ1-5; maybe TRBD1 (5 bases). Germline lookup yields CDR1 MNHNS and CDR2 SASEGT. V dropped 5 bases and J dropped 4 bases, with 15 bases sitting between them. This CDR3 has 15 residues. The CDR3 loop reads CASSLSGPGNQPQHF. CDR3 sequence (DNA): TGTGCCAGCAGTTTATCAGGGCCCGGAAATCAGCCCCAGCATTTT.

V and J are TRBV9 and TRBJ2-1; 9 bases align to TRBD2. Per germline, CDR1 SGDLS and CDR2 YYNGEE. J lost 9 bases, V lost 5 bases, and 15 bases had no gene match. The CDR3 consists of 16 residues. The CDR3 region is CASSRSTGGGAGEQFF. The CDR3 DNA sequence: TGTGCCAGCAGTCGTAGCACGGGCGGGGGGGCCGGTGAGCAGTTCTTC.

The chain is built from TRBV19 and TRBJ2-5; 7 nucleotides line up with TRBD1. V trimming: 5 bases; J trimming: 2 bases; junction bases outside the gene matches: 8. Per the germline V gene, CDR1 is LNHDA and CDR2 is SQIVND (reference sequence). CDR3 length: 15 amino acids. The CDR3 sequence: CASSFHGGQQETQYF. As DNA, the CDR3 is TGTGCCAGTAGTTTCCATGGGGGACAGCAAGAGACCCAGTACTTC. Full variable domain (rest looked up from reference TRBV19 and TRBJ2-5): DGGITQSPKYLFRKEGQNVTLSCEQNLNHDAMYWYRQDPGQGLRLIYYSQIVNDFQKGDIAEGYSVSREKKESFPLTVTSAQKNPTAFYLCASSFHGGQQETQYFGPGTRLLVL.

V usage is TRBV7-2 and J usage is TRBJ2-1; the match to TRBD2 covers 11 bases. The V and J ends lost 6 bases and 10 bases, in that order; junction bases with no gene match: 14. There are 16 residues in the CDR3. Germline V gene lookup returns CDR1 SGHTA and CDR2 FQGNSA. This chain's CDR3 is CASSSTSGALLVEQFF. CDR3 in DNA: TGTGCCAGCAGTTCGACTAGCGGGGCCCTGTTGGTGGAGCAGTTCTTC.

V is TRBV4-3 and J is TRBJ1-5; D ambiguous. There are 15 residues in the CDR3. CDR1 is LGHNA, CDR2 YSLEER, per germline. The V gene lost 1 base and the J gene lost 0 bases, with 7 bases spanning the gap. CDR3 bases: TGCGCCAGCAGCCAAGCTGCCTATAGCAATCAGCCCCAGCATTTT. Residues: CASSQAAYSNQPQHF.